This TCR beta chain was retrieved from a study of long-term antiretroviral therapy in people with HIV (dated 2022 in TCRdb). Regarding the research as a whole: The earliest samples were collected approximately a decade before the 2015 WHO recommendation for immediate ART, a period when ART was typically delayed until CD4 counts fell. The cohort contributed roughly 200 cryopreserved PBMC samples from a few dozen adults with confirmed HIV infection, collected serially over a mean of around 6 years (range 1-12). A retrospective serial study tested whether changes in peripheral blood TRB repertoire composition and diversity were associated with ART initiation and durable HIV suppression. No cross-contamination during QIAcube processing was shown when test extractions of a monoclonal T-cell line were performed alongside fewer than 40 polyclonal samples. Of the 25 to 30 participants with HIV, ten to eleven were female. Broader findings and caveats from the paper: Because pre-ART samples had limited cell numbers, unsorted PBMC were profiled rather than sorted CD4+ and CD8+ T cells. CDR3 length ranges in HIV repertoires were narrower than in controls, and network structure suggested an antigen-experienced repertoire with only a slight naive shift after ART. At every time point, the repertoire was dominated by expanded TRB clones first identified before ART initiation, although this dominance fluctuated and, in many PLHIV, declined after ART. Inferences about post-ART repertoire changes are limited because no data were available on ART adherence, viral resistance or therapy changes. Starting ART was linked to a significant rise in TRB diversity, yet even with long-term ART the diversity remained significantly lower than in transplant donor controls. The samples span the years 2004 to 2017, and the ART regimens used at that time may not be as effective as current regimens. Limited PBMC availability meant only the TCR beta chain was sequenced, without alpha chain pairing.

The immunoSEQ hsTCRB v3.0 assay was used at survey level resolution to sequence the TRB variable region. The target sequencing depth for TRB was roughly 40,000-50,000 T-cell genomes per sample. An Illumina MiSeq with a v3 150-cycle kit was used to sequence the pooled TRB libraries. As for the original processing: Repertoire analysis ran in R within a reproducible Nextflow workflow covering QC, data transformation and analysis. LymphoSeq2, an R package for AIRR-Seq data exploration, was used to implement custom analyses. A handful of samples that produced fewer than 5000 total TRB sequences were removed, so some 190 HIV repertoires were analyzed. Among the roughly 200 retained HIV repertoires, 59 were collected before ART initiation and under 150 after ART initiation. Each repertoire was downsampled to 5000 TRB nucleotide sequences, and summary statistics were averaged across 100 downsampling iterations. The analysis kept only TRB sequences whose CDR3 regions were at least seven amino acids long. Two measures captured diversity: a Shannon entropy-derived clonality score and the Gini coefficient. In the repertoire networks, any two of the top 5000 CDR3 amino acid sequences were linked whenever the two sequences differed by an edit distance of one. For TRB CDR3 amino acid sequences, GLIPH2 was used to predict antigen specificity groups and MHC restriction. CDR3 amino acid sequences were matched against VDJdb and McPAS-TCR to flag known CMV, EBV, HIV or tissue antigen associations. Pre-ART, post-ART and control groups were compared with Wilcoxon signed-rank tests and Holm-Bonferroni correction. As stored in TCRdb, this immuneACCESS dataset retains in-frame rearrangements with V and J assigned. A fraction of the clones does not appear; measured against another copy, unresolved V genes explain less than half of the discrepancy, and the remainder lacks a known reason. For V, J and clone size, that table is used; D and trimming come from the DNA. For this sample there are around 20,000 clones; 79% appear just once. The ten largest clones add up to under 7.5% of the sample.

On this clone itself: Its antigen is not yet known. Base quality data are lacking; no much larger clone is found one base away.

Participants were included only if at least one PBMC sample before ART initiation and at least two post-ART samples were available. Every participant with HIV received treatment in the United States of America. Cryopreserved samples of about 1-11 million PBMC were thawed and washed before DNA extraction. At the time of the earliest PBMC sample, participants with HIV were aged between roughly 20 and 60 years. Each participant contributed PBMC samples from 1-4 timepoints before ART initiation and 2-8 timepoints after ART initiation, with a median of 7 samples. For every participant, serial HIV viral load, CD4+ T-cell count, ART history and demographic data were obtained. Using a Qiagen kit on a QIAcube, genomic DNA was extracted from unsorted PBMC, with samples processed in batches of 12. The starting material was unsorted PBMCs, obtained at the start of antiretroviral therapy, before treatment. This clonotype was obtained from a man between 18 and 29 years old with HIV.

The nucleotides are TGCGCCAGCAGCCCGGAGATTCATTTGAACACTGAAGCTTTCTTT. Its translation is CASSPEIHLNTEAFF. The chain couples TRBV4-3 to TRBJ1-1; the D gene lacks a confident call. The germline V gene supplies CDR1 LGHNA and CDR2 YSLEER. V and J lose 4 bases and 0 bases, and a span of 12 bases separates them. The CDR3, from cysteine to phenylalanine, totals 15 residues. Just CDR3 DNA is preserved here, 45 bases in frame from base 1.